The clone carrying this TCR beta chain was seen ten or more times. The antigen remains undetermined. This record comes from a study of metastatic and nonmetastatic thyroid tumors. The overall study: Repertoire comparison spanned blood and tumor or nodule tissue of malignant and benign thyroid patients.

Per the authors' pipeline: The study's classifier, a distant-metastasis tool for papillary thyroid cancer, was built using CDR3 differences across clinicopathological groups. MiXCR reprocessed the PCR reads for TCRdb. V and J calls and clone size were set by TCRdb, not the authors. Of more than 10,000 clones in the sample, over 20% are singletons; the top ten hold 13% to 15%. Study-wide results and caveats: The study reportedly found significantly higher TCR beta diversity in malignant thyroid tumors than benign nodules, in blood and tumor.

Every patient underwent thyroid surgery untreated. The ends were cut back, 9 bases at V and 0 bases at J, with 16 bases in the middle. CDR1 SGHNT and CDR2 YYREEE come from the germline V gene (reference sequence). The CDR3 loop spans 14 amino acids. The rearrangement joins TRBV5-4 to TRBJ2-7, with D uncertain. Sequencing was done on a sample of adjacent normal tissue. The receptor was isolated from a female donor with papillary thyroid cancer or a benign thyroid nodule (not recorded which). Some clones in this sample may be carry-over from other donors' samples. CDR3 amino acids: CAITPAPSSYEQYF. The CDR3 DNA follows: TGTGCCATCACTCCGGCCCCTAGCTCCTACGAGCAGTACTTC. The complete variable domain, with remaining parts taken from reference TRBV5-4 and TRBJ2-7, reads ETGVTQSPTHLIKTRGQQVTLRCSSQSGHNTVSWYQQALGQGPQFIFQYYREEENGRGNFPPRFSGLQFPNYSSELNVNALELDDSALYLCAITPAPSSYEQYFGPGTRLTVT.